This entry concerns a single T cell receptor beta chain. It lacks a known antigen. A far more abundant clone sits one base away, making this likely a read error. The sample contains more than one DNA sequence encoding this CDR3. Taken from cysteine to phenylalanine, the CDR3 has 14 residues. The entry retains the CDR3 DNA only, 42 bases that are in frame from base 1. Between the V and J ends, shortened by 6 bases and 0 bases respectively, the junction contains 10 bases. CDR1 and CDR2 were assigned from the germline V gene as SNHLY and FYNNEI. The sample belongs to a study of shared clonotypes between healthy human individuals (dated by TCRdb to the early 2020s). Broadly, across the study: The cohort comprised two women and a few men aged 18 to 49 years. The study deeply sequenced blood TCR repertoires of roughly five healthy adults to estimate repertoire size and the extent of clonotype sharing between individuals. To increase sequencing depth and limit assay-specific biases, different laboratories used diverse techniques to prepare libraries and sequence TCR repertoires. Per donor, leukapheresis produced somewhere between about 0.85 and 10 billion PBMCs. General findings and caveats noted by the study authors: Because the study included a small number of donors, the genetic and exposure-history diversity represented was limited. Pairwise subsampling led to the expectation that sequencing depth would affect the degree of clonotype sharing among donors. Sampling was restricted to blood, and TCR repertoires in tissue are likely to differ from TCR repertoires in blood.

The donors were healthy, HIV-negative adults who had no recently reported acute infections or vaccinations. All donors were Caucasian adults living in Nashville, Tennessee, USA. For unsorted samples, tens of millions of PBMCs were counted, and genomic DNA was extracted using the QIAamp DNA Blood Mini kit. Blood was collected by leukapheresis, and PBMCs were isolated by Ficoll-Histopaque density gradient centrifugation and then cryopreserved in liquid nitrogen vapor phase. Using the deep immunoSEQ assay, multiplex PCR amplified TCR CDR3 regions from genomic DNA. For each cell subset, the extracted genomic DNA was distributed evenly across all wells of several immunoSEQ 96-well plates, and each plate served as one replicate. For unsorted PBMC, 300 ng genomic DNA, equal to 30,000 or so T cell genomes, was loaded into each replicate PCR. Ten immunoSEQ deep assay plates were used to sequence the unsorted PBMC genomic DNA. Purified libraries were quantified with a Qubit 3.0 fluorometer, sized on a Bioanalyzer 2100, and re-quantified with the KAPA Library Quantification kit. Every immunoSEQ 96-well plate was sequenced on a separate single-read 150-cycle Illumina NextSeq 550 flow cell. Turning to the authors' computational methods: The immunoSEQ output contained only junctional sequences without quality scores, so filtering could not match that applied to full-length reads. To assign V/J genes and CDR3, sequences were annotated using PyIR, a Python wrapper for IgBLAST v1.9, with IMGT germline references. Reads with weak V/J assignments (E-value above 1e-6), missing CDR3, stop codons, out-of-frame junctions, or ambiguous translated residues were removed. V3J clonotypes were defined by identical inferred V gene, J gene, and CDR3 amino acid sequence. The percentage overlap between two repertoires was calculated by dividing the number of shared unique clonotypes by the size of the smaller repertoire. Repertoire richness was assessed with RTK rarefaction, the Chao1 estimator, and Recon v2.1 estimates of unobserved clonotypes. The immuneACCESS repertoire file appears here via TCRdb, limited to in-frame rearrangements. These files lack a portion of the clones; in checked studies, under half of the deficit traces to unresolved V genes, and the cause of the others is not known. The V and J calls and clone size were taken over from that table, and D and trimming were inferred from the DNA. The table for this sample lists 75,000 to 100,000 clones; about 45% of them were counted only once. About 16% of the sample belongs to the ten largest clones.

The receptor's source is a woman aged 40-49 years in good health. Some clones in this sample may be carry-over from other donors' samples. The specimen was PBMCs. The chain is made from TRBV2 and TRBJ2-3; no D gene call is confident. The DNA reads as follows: TGTGCCAGCAGGCCCCAAGGGAGCACAGATACGCAGTATTTT. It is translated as CASRPQGSTDTQYF.